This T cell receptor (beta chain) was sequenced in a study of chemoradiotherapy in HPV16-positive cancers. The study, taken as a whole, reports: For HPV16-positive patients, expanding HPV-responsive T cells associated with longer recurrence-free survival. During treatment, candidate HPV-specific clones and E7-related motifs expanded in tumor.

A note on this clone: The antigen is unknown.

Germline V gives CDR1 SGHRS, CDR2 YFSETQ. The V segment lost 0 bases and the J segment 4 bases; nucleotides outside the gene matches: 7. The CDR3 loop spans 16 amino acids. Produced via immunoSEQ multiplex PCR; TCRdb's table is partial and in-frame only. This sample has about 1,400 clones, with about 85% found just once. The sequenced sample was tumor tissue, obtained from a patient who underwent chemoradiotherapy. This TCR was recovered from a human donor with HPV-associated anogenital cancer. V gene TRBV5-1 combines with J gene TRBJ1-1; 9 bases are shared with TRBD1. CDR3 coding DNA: TGCGCCAGCAGCTTGGCCCCACAGGGGGCGACCACTGAAGCTTTCTTT. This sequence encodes CASSLAPQGATTEAFF.